The 30 T cell receptor beta chains listed next were all sequenced from one sample in a study of cytomegalovirus exposure and HLA in healthy donors. A multiplex PCR was run with 60 Vbeta primers and 13 Jbeta primers. TCRdb keeps only in-frame clones here, not all; method: immunoSEQ multiplex PCR. Altogether roughly 160,000 clones are present, about four fifths being singletons, with the ten largest covering 7% to 9.5%. The sequenced material came from PBMCs. These receptors were taken from a male donor in good health and CMV-seropositive.

This clone was observed a few times. V is TRBV7-9 and J is TRBJ2-3; TRBD2 matches 10 bases. The CDR3 contains 16 residues. J was trimmed by 3 bases and V by 1 base; bases with no gene match: 4. Per germline, CDR1 SEHNR and CDR2 FQNEAQ (reference sequence). The CDR3 DNA reads as TGTGCCAGCAGCTTAGTTCCTAGCGGGGGTACAGATACGCAGTATTTT. Its protein product is CASSLVPSGGTDTQYF.

The chain employs TRBV4-3 and TRBJ2-1; D unresolved. This CDR3 is 16 amino acids long. V dropped 0 bases and J dropped 2 bases, with 11 bases sitting between them. Germline V gives CDR1 LGHNA, CDR2 YSLEER. CDR3 amino acids: CASSQDFTAAYNEQFF. CDR3 DNA sequence: TGCGCCAGCAGCCAAGATTTCACTGCCGCCTACAATGAGCAGTTCTTC.

The chain couples TRBV7-6 to TRBJ2-5; the match to TRBD2 covers 9 bases. J was trimmed by 4 bases and V by 4 bases; bases with no gene match: 7. Germline lookup yields CDR1 SGHVS and CDR2 FNYEAQ. The CDR3 has 15 amino acids. The CDR3 loop reads CASSSLTSGTETQYF. The CDR3 bases are TGTGCCAGCAGCTCTTTGACTAGCGGCACAGAGACCCAGTACTTC.

The chain combines TRBV5-1 with TRBJ1-5; D not certain. CDR1 SGHRS and CDR2 YFSETQ come from the germline V gene. The CDR3 runs to 14 residues. V was trimmed by 4 bases and J by 0 bases, leaving 8 bases between them. The CDR3 spells CASSEHASNQPQHF. DNA for the CDR3: TGCGCCAGCAGCGAGCACGCTAGCAATCAGCCCCAGCATTTT.

The V and J genes are TRBV10-3 and TRBJ2-2; 12 positions match TRBD2. After removal of 6 bases from V and 1 base from J, the junction contained 0 bases not matched to a gene. The V gene's germline CDR1 is ENHRY and CDR2 SYGVKD. CDR3 length: 15 residues. The CDR3 loop is CAIRLAGGNTGELFF. The DNA for the CDR3 is TGTGCCATCAGACTAGCGGGGGGGAACACCGGGGAGCTGTTTTTT.

This rearrangement joins TRBV28 to TRBJ1-1, with TRBD1 as a possible D gene (5 bases). This CDR3 is built from 14 residues. Trimming left V 6 bases short and J 4 bases short, with 15 bases between. The V gene's germline CDR1 is MDHEN and CDR2 SYDVKM. CDR3 nucleotides: TGTGCCAGCAGCTCGGAGGGGTGGGGCACTGAAGCTTTCTTT. It yields the protein CASSSEGWGTEAFF.

The rearrangement joins TRBV7-2 to TRBJ1-2; D is possibly TRBD1 (5 bases). The germline gives CDR1 SGHTA, CDR2 FQGNSA. Trimming cost V 5 bases and J 0 bases, with 13 bases left between them. CDR3 length equals 15 residues. CDR3 nucleotide sequence: TGTGCCAGCAGCCGTGACAGAGCTTCTAACTATGGCTACACCTTC. It specifies CASSRDRASNYGYTF. The variable domain in full, with the rest retrieved from reference TRBV7-2 and TRBJ1-2, is GAGVSQSPSNKVTEKGKDVELRCDPISGHTALYWYRQSLGQGLEFLIYFQGNSAPDKSGLPSDRFSAERTGGSVSTLTIQRTQQEDSAVYLCASSRDRASNYGYTFGSGTRLTVV.

The chain has TRBV9 and TRBJ2-1, with D tentatively TRBD2 (6 bases). The germline gives CDR1 SGDLS, CDR2 YYNGEE. With 3 bases removed from V and 7 bases from J, the gap between germline ends came to 17 bases. This CDR3 spans 15 amino acids. The CDR3 DNA reads TGTGCCAGCAGCGCCCCCCCCGGGAGCGGGAATGAGCAGTTCTTC. It specifies CASSAPPGSGNEQFF.

There are a few counts of this clone. This chain uses TRBV5-6 with TRBJ2-3; 7 nucleotides line up with TRBD1. The CDR3 totals 13 residues. Germline CDR1 SGHDT, CDR2 YYEEEE. Trimming at V came to 2 bases and at J to 5 bases, leaving 2 bases not matched to a gene. CDR3 amino acids: CASSLGGIDTQYF. CDR3 in DNA: TGTGCCAGCAGCTTAGGGGGCATAGATACGCAGTATTTT.

J is TRBJ2-7 and V is TRBV7-2, with D tentatively TRBD2 (5 bases). Germline CDR1 is SGHTA and CDR2 is FQGNSA. This CDR3 is 14 amino acids long. V was pared by 0 bases and J by 3 bases, with 9 bases between. CDR3 in DNA: TGTGCCAGCAGCTTAGCGCTAGCAGACTACGAGCAGTACTTC. Encoded protein: CASSLALADYEQYF.

The genes are TRBV9 and TRBJ2-5; the D gene is possibly TRBD1 (7 bases). V was shortened by 3 bases and J by 2 bases, with 20 bases between the two germline ends. This CDR3 is built from 17 residues. Germline V gene lookup returns CDR1 SGDLS and CDR2 YYNGEE. The CDR3 sequence is CASSALGGWDSQETQYF. In DNA, the CDR3 is TGTGCCAGCAGCGCGTTGGGGGGTTGGGACAGTCAAGAGACCCAGTACTTC.

The rearrangement joins TRBV27 to TRBJ2-7; 10 bases match TRBD1. Germline assignment: CDR1 MNHEY and CDR2 SMNVEV (reference sequence). CDR3 size: 14 residues. Germline trimming cut 4 bases from V and 2 bases from J; bases unmatched to any gene: 2. The CDR3 region is CASSWDRGAYEQYF. The CDR3 DNA reads TGTGCCAGCAGTTGGGACAGGGGAGCCTACGAGCAGTACTTC.

The chain has TRBV19 and TRBJ1-5; D possibly corresponds to TRBD1 (6 bases). With 10 bases removed from V and 0 bases from J, the gap between germline ends came to 19 bases. The CDR3 runs 16 residues. CDR1 is LNHDA, CDR2 SQIVND, per germline (reference sequence). The CDR3: CATQGSHSYSNQPQHF. CDR3 sequence (DNA): TGTGCCACCCAGGGGAGCCACTCATATAGCAATCAGCCCCAGCATTTT. Filled out from reference TRBV19 and TRBJ1-5, the complete variable domain reads DGGITQSPKYLFRKEGQNVTLSCEQNLNHDAMYWYRQDPGQGLRLIYYSQIVNDFQKGDIAEGYSVSREKKESFPLTVTSAQKNPTAFYLCATQGSHSYSNQPQHFGDGTRLSIL.

The V gene is TRBV30, the J gene TRBJ2-1; 10 bases agree with TRBD2. The CDR3 is 16 residues long. V was pared by 3 bases and J by 2 bases, with 7 bases of the junction left unmatched. The V gene's germline CDR1 is GTSNPN and CDR2 SVGIG (reference sequence). This chain's CDR3 is CAWSGLAGGPYNEQFF. The CDR3, as DNA: TGTGCCTGGAGCGGCTTAGCGGGAGGACCCTACAATGAGCAGTTCTTC. The whole variable domain, filled in from reference TRBV30 and TRBJ2-1, reads SQTIHQWPATLVQPVGSPLSLECTVEGTSNPNLYWYRQAAGRGLQLLFYSVGIGQISSEVPQNLSASRPQDRQFILSSKKLLLSDSGFYLCAWSGLAGGPYNEQFFGPGTRLTVL.

This chain connects TRBV19 to TRBJ2-5, with 11 bases matching TRBD2. The CDR3 extends over 15 amino acids. Trimming took 4 bases from V and 4 from J; bases not matched to a gene: 5. Germline V gene data show CDR1 as LNHDA and CDR2 as SQIVND (reference sequence). CDR3 coding DNA: TGTGCCAGTAGTACCACTAGCGGGGGAAGAGAGACCCAGTACTTC. The encoded protein is CASSTTSGGRETQYF. Full variable domain (missing parts from reference TRBV19 and TRBJ2-5): DGGITQSPKYLFRKEGQNVTLSCEQNLNHDAMYWYRQDPGQGLRLIYYSQIVNDFQKGDIAEGYSVSREKKESFPLTVTSAQKNPTAFYLCASSTTSGGRETQYFGPGTRLLVL.

The V and J genes are TRBV19 and TRBJ2-5, with D possibly TRBD1 on 5 matching bases. Germline assignment: CDR1 LNHDA and CDR2 SQIVND (reference sequence). V was clipped by 3 bases and J by 5 bases, with 19 bases between them. CDR3 size: 16 residues. The CDR3 region has the DNA TGTGCCAGTAGTATGTTAAGCCCGAAAGGGGCTGAGACCCAGTACTTC. Protein: CASSMLSPKGAETQYF.

Concerning this clone itself: The identical CDR3 is also encoded by other nucleotide sequences in the sample. The rearrangement joins TRBV5-1 to TRBJ2-2, with D unresolved. The germline V and J ends were trimmed by 3 bases and 6 bases, with 9 bases remaining between them. Germline values: CDR1 SGHRS, CDR2 YFSETQ. This CDR3 is 13 amino acids long. CDR3 coding DNA: TGCGCCAGCAGCTCTCAGGAATCCGGGGAGCTGTTTTTT. It is translated as CASSSQESGELFF.

V usage is TRBV6-6 and J usage is TRBJ2-1, with 8 bases lining up with TRBD1. CDR3 size: 14 residues. V was clipped by 5 bases and J by 5 bases; unmatched bases: 5. Germline V gene lookup returns CDR1 MNHNY and CDR2 SVGAGI (reference sequence). CDR3 in amino acids: CASSGQGGDNEQFF. CDR3 sequence (DNA): TGTGCCAGCAGTGGACAGGGAGGCGACAATGAGCAGTTCTTC.

The CDR3: CASSLRTAYEQYF. The CDR3 nucleotides read TGTGCCAGCAGTTTAAGGACAGCCTACGAGCAGTACTTC. The V call is TRBV27, the J call TRBJ2-7; tentatively, D is TRBD1 (6 bases). CDR1 is MNHEY and CDR2 is SMNVEV in the germline V gene (reference sequence). The germline V and J ends were trimmed by 2 bases and 2 bases, with 7 bases remaining between them. The CDR3 contains 13 residues.

The J gene is TRBJ2-2, the V gene TRBV25-1; 13 nucleotides match TRBD2. CDR1 and CDR2 (germline): MGHDK, SYGVNS. The CDR3 is made up of 15 amino acids. J gave up 4 bases and V 4 bases, and 0 bases lay outside the gene matches. CDR3 DNA sequence: TGTGCCAGCAGTGGACTAGCGGGGGGCACCGGGGAGCTGTTTTTT. Its protein product is CASSGLAGGTGELFF.

CDR3: CASSPGTSGEQYF. In nucleotides, the CDR3 is TGTGCCAGCTCACCTGGGACTAGTGGCGAGCAGTACTTC. The chain couples TRBV18 to TRBJ2-7, with 8 bases fitting TRBD2. Germline CDR1 KGHSH, CDR2 LQKENI. CDR3 length: 13 amino acids. The V gene end was trimmed by 3 bases and the J gene end by 6 bases; junction bases not matched to a gene: 4.

The rearrangement uses TRBV29-1 and TRBJ1-1, with 10 bases lining up with TRBD1. Germline V lookup: CDR1 SQVTM, CDR2 ANQGSEA. With V trimmed by 7 bases and J by 4 bases, 12 bases remained unmatched. The CDR3 is 15 residues long. The CDR3: CSGFRDRGPGTEAFF. The CDR3 region has the DNA TGCAGCGGCTTCCGGGACAGGGGACCGGGCACTGAAGCTTTCTTT.

The chain couples TRBV6-5 to TRBJ2-7; 7 bases are shared with TRBD1. This CDR3 region has 14 residues. Germline trimming cut 6 bases from V and 3 bases from J; bases unmatched to any gene: 8. CDR1 and CDR2 from the germline V gene are MNHEY and SVGAGI. The CDR3 coding sequence is TGTGCCAGCAGGGATTCGGGACAGAACTACGAGCAGTACTTC. It translates to CASRDSGQNYEQYF.

The chain carries TRBV9 and TRBJ2-5; 14 bases match TRBD2. The length of the CDR3 is 17 residues. Per the germline V gene, CDR1 is SGDLS and CDR2 is YYNGEE. Germline trimming cut 2 bases from V and 5 bases from J; bases unmatched to any gene: 8. The CDR3 loop is CASSVARTSGGKETQYF. The DNA for the CDR3 is TGTGCCAGCAGCGTCGCCCGGACTAGCGGGGGGAAGGAGACCCAGTACTTC.

The chain combines TRBV28 with TRBJ1-2, with 7 bases identical to TRBD1. The CDR3 sequence is 15 residues long. The germline V gene encodes CDR1 MDHEN and CDR2 SYDVKM. V trimming: 7 bases; J trimming: 2 bases; junction bases outside the gene matches: 10. Here the CDR3 DNA reads TGTGCCAGCACTACGACAGCAGGGGGGAACTATGGCTACACCTTC. This codes for CASTTTAGGNYGYTF.

This chain uses TRBV5-1 with TRBJ1-4; D is perhaps TRBD1 (5 bases). CDR1 and CDR2 from the germline V gene are SGHRS and YFSETQ. CDR3 length: 15 amino acids. The ends were cut back, 4 bases at V and 8 bases at J, with 18 bases in the middle. CDR3 region: CASSEDRSVGEKLFF. The CDR3 DNA reads as TGCGCCAGCAGCGAAGACAGATCAGTTGGGGAAAAACTGTTTTTT.

The chain joins TRBV5-8 to TRBJ1-2; 9 bases fit TRBD1. V gave up 6 bases and J gave up 4 bases; unmatched junction bases: 7. Germline assignment: CDR1 SGHTS and CDR2 YDEGEE. The CDR3 runs to 14 residues. The CDR3 region is CASTRTGEGYGYTF. CDR3 nucleotides: TGTGCCAGCACCCGGACAGGGGAGGGCTATGGCTACACCTTC.

This sequence joins TRBV18 and TRBJ2-7, with D tentatively TRBD2 (6 bases). V lost 1 base and J lost 7, with 11 bases in between. Looked up from germline, CDR1 is KGHSH and CDR2 is LQKENI. The CDR3 sequence is 13 residues long. The CDR3 nucleotides read TGTGCCAGCTCACCACGGGACTTAAGTGAGCAGTACTTC. Its protein is CASSPRDLSEQYF.

The chain combines TRBV4-3 with TRBJ2-7; D is possibly TRBD2 (7 bases). CDR3 length equals 14 residues. Trimming removed 1 base from V and 3 bases from J, with 10 bases in between. The germline V gene encodes CDR1 LGHNA and CDR2 YSLEER. CDR3: CASSQGRGGYEQYF. The CDR3 DNA reads TGCGCCAGCAGCCAAGGGAGGGGGGGCTACGAGCAGTACTTC.

The chain couples TRBV5-8 to TRBJ2-7; D is unclear. CDR1 is SGHTS and CDR2 is YDEGEE in the germline V gene. Trimming left V 0 bases short and J 2 bases short, with 9 bases between. This CDR3 comprises 14 residues. The CDR3 sequence is CASSLGHGPYEQYF. CDR3 in DNA: TGTGCCAGCAGCTTGGGACACGGCCCCTACGAGCAGTACTTC.